This paragraph covers one T cell receptor (beta chain) sequence. Its antigen is undetermined. CDR1 is SGHAT, CDR2 FQNNGV, per germline. The CDR3 loop spans 15 amino acids. Trimming cost V 5 bases and J 3 bases; bases outside gene matches: 10. These data originate in a study of beta chain features in type 1 diabetes. As for the study in general: No patient-donor differences in age, gender, total cells or subset yield.

Whole-study results and caveats: Researchers reported that naive, central memory and Treg TCRB repertoires appeared more similar in patients than in healthy donors. TCRB CDR3 length was moderately but significantly reduced in all four CD4+ subsets of Type 1 diabetes patients.

Since all of the isolated RNA was reverse transcribed, expressed TCRB transcripts were what got sequenced. Sequencing used immunoSEQ multiplex PCR; TCRdb keeps in-frame clones, though not all of them. Of about 160,000 clones detected, roughly 7.1% appear once; the ten largest clones hold roughly 1%. One heparinised draw of blood, averaging about 110 mL, came from each donor. Cells sorted by CD45RO/CCR7/CD25/CD127/CD95/CD27 comprised CD4+ naive, central memory, regulatory and stem cell-like memory cells. The sample comprised central memory CD4+ T cells from blood. This rearrangement joins TRBV11-2 to TRBJ2-7, with 7 bases aligning to TRBD1. This clonotype was obtained from a woman between 40 and 50 years old with type 1 diabetes. CDR3 sequence reads: CASSLLGQEDYEQYF. The CDR3 DNA is TGTGCCAGCAGCCTTCTTGGACAGGAGGACTACGAGCAGTACTTC.